Listed below are T cell receptor beta chains from one sample, sequenced in a study of regulatory T cells in long-lasting Graves disease. TCRdb reprocessed the multiplex PCR reads via MiXCR and lists one record per CDR3 protein. The sample includes roughly 430,000 distinct CDR3 sequences, around 17% of them seen just once. The same data also contributed to another study, on T cells in Graves' hyperthyroidism and ophthalmopathy.

This sample comprised peripheral blood mononuclear cells (PBMCs), obtained at new diagnosis, from a patient treated with antithyroid drugs. These receptors were collected from a woman in her twenties or thirties with Graves disease. Both conserved end residues are part of each CDR3. The D gene is left open where the match is weak. Only some rows state a clone size, as once, few, many or a class for expanded clones.

clone size	J gene	V gene	D gene	CDR3 protein	CDR3 DNA
few	TRBJ2-5	TRBV19	TRBD2	CASRELAGATETQYF	TGTGCCAGTAGAGAGCTAGCGGGAGCAACAGAGACCCAGTACTTC
many	TRBJ2-1	TRBV7-8	NA	CASSLGGYSYNEQFF	TGTGCCAGCAGCTTAGGGGGATACTCCTACAATGAGCAGTTCTTC
many	TRBJ1-2	TRBV29-1	TRBD1	CSVNTGGYSNYGYTF	TGCAGCGTAAATACAGGGGGCTATTCTAACTATGGCTACACCTTC
many	TRBJ2-1	TRBV24-1	TRBD2	CATSDSLGRLAGEAEQFF	TGTGCCACCAGTGATTCGCTGGGTCGACTAGCGGGAGAAGCTGAGCAGTTCTTC
NA	TRBJ2-5	TRBV24-1	NA	CATSGGEGTETQYF	TGTGCCACCTCAGGAGGGGAAGGGACGGAGACCCAGTACTTC
NA	TRBJ2-7	TRBV6-5	NA	CASSWGGGRTSYEQYF	TGTGCCAGCAGTTGGGGGGGGGGCAGAACCTCCTACGAGCAGTACTTC
many	TRBJ2-3	TRBV28	NA	CASSFVTVVADTQYF	TGTGCCAGCAGTTTTGTGACAGTTGTCGCAGATACGCAGTATTTT
many	TRBJ1-1	TRBV11-1	NA	CASSLESSRGTEAFF	TGTGCCAGCAGCTTAGAGTCCAGCCGAGGGACTGAAGCTTTCTTT
NA	TRBJ2-2	TRBV6-1	NA	CASNRGGAGENTGELFF	TGTGCCAGCAACCGAGGGGGCGCGGGGGAGAACACCGGGGAGCTGTTTTTT
many	TRBJ2-2	TRBV27	NA	CASSFLDRETGELFF	TGTGCCAGCAGTTTCCTGGACAGAGAGACCGGGGAGCTGTTTTTT
many	TRBJ1-5	TRBV28	TRBD1	CASEGQGENQPQHF	TGTGCCAGCGAAGGACAGGGGGAGAATCAGCCCCAGCATTTT
many	TRBJ1-5	TRBV12-3/TRBV12-4	NA	CASSFGLSGQPQHF	TGTGCCAGCAGTTTCGGACTCAGCGGTCAGCCCCAGCATTTT
many	TRBJ1-5	TRBV6-2/TRBV6-3	NA	CASSARGNSNQPQHF	TGTGCCAGCAGTGCCAGGGGAAATAGCAATCAGCCCCAGCATTTT
many	TRBJ2-3	TRBV20-1	NA	CSARDSGAKTDTQYF	TGCAGTGCTAGAGATTCGGGCGCGAAGACAGATACGCAGTATTTT
many	TRBJ2-1	TRBV29-1	NA	CSVDVQNGYNEQFF	TGCAGCGTTGACGTCCAGAATGGGTACAATGAGCAGTTCTTC
few	TRBJ2-2	TRBV13	NA	CASSLGVPGRTGELFF	TGTGCCAGCAGCTTAGGCGTTCCGGGACGGACCGGGGAGCTGTTTTTT
many	TRBJ2-2	TRBV20-1	NA	CSARDPPGTGELFF	TGCAGTGCTAGAGATCCCCCGGGGACCGGGGAGCTGTTTTTT
many	TRBJ1-1	TRBV27	NA	CASSLGFQGNTEAFF	TGTGCCAGCAGTTTAGGGTTTCAGGGGAACACTGAAGCTTTCTTT
many	TRBJ2-7	TRBV28	NA	CASSLRFYEQYF	TGTGCCAGCAGTTTAAGGTTTTACGAGCAGTACTTC
few	TRBJ1-2	TRBV30	NA	CAWSVMGSWINYDYTF	TGTGCCTGGAGTGTCATGGGATCTTGGATTAACTATGACTACACCTTC
many	TRBJ2-3	TRBV28	TRBD2	CASSPLSGSTDTQYF	TGTGCCAGCAGCCCTCTTAGCGGGAGCACAGATACGCAGTATTTT
few	TRBJ2-1	TRBV19	TRBD1	CASSTWDREYNEQFF	TGTGCCAGTAGTACATGGGACAGGGAGTACAATGAGCAGTTCTTC
few	TRBJ1-2	TRBV5-4	TRBD1	CASSPPGTATFNYGYTF	TGTGCCAGCAGCCCTCCCGGGACAGCTACCTTTAACTATGGCTACACCTTC
few	TRBJ2-3	TRBV10-3	TRBD2	CAISDGGPGAGALDTQYF	TGTGCCATCAGTGATGGAGGCCCAGGAGCGGGAGCTTTAGATACGCAGTATTTT
many	TRBJ2-6	TRBV11-2	NA	CASSFLLSGANVLTF	TGTGCCAGCAGCTTCTTGTTGTCTGGGGCCAACGTCCTGACTTTC
many	TRBJ2-5	TRBV29-1	TRBD2	CSVAVGVSGRQETQYF	TGCAGCGTTGCTGTGGGGGTTAGCGGGAGACAAGAGACCCAGTACTTC
NA	TRBJ1-1	TRBV25-1	NA	CASSPSEVAGHLNTEAFF	TGTGCCAGCAGTCCTTCTGAGGTGGCAGGTCATCTGAACACTGAAGCTTTCTTT
many	TRBJ1-1	TRBV12-3/TRBV12-4	NA	CASSLIEEAFF	TGTGCCAGCAGTTTGATAGAAGAAGCTTTCTTT
many	TRBJ2-7	TRBV18	TRBD1	CASSPLRQGKSSYEQYF	TGTGCCAGCTCACCTTTGAGACAGGGTAAGAGCTCCTACGAGCAGTACTTC
few	TRBJ1-6	TRBV6-1	NA	CASTNAVNNSPLHF	TGTGCCAGCACCAACGCCGTGAATAATTCACCCCTCCACTTT
few	TRBJ1-3	TRBV9	TRBD1	CASSVGPGGTWDHSGNTIYF	TGTGCCAGCAGCGTAGGTCCAGGGGGGACTTGGGATCACTCTGGAAACACCATATATTTT
few	TRBJ2-1	TRBV29-1	TRBD1	CSVERLDRGVRNEQFF	TGCAGCGTTGAGAGGTTGGACAGGGGGGTACGCAATGAGCAGTTCTTC
NA	TRBJ1-1	TRBV7-2	NA	CASSLVGSVNAEAFF	TGTGCCAGCAGCTTAGTGGGATCGGTGAACGCTGAAGCTTTCTTT
few	TRBJ2-6	TRBV10-3	NA	CAISGRESGANVLTF	TGTGCCATCAGTGGCAGGGAGTCTGGGGCCAACGTCCTGACTTTC
many	TRBJ2-5	TRBV14	NA	CASSREPGRQETQYF	TGTGCCAGCAGCCGAGAGCCCGGACGTCAAGAGACCCAGTACTTC
NA	TRBJ1-2	TRBV19	NA	CASTRTVNYGYTF	TGTGCCAGTACCCGGACGGTTAACTATGGCTACACCTTC
many	TRBJ1-2	TRBV20-1	TRBD1	CSAKTGGGGYGYTF	TGCAGTGCAAAGACAGGGGGCGGAGGCTATGGCTACACCTTC
NA	TRBJ1-2	TRBV4-3	TRBD1	CASSPQTGDGYTF	TGCGCCAGCAGCCCTCAAACAGGGGATGGCTACACCTTC
NA	TRBJ1-1	TRBV11-2	NA	CASSLAGREGTEAFF	TGTGCCAGCAGCTTAGCCGGCAGGGAGGGCACTGAAGCTTTCTTT
few	TRBJ2-3	TRBV4-2	TRBD2	CASSLQRGLAGEHTQYF	TGTGCCAGCAGCTTACAACGCGGACTAGCGGGAGAGCATACGCAGTATTTT
many	TRBJ2-7	TRBV6-1	NA	CASSRYPGQQYF	TGTGCCAGCAGCCGTTACCCAGGACAGCAGTACTTC
many	TRBJ2-7	TRBV12-3/TRBV12-4	NA	CASSPGFSAYEQYF	TGTGCCAGCAGCCCCGGGTTTAGCGCCTACGAGCAGTACTTC
many	TRBJ1-2	TRBV27	TRBD1	CASKSGQGYTYGYTF	TGTGCCAGCAAATCCGGACAGGGGTACACCTATGGCTACACCTTC
NA	TRBJ2-5	TRBV9	TRBD2	CASSVEAGGWRETQYF	TGTGCCAGCAGCGTAGAAGCGGGAGGGTGGAGAGAGACCCAGTACTTC